This T cell receptor beta chain emerged from a study of post-analysis software for immune sequencing data. Looking at the study overall: The disease courses spanned relapsing-remitting, secondary progressive and progressive-relapsing forms of multiple sclerosis.

Trimming left V 4 bases short and J 4 bases short, with 14 bases between. The CDR3 consists of 14 residues. From germline, CDR1 is SGHNT and CDR2 YYREEE (reference sequence). As concerns this clonotype: The antigen is not known.

TCR beta cDNA libraries had unique molecular identifiers. TCRdb re-called the PCR reads with MiXCR, one entry per CDR3 protein. This sample yields approximately 660,000 distinct CDR3 sequences, of which about 60% are seen a single time; around 11% belongs to the top ten. General study points: In patients, five TRBV segments were more frequent than in controls, with TRBV5-6, TRBV5-1 and TRBV20-1 among them.

V and J are TRBV5-4 and TRBJ1-2; possible D gene TRBD1, 5 bases. The TCR was taken from a girl aged 2 to 9 with multiple sclerosis. The specimen sequenced was blood. CDR3 protein: CASSGGRSLYGYTF. The CDR3 coding sequence is TGTGCCAGCAGCGGGGGTCGCTCCCTCTATGGCTACACCTTC.